The 15 T cell receptor beta chains presented below share a single source sample, sequenced in a study of blood T cell repertoires in COVID-19. Repertoires were generated with immunoSEQ multiplex PCR, while TCRdb's copy carries only in-frame clones and drops some. The data hold roughly 100,000 clones, with under 75% observed a single time. Sequenced input: peripheral blood. These receptors were collected from an elderly man with acute or convalescent COVID-19.

The chain recombines TRBV11-3 with TRBJ2-2; D is undetermined. The CDR3 runs to 12 residues. Per the germline V gene, CDR1 is SGHNT and CDR2 is YENEEA. V dropped 1 base and J dropped 7 bases, with 4 bases sitting between them. The CDR3 nucleotides read TGTGCCAGCAGCTTAGGTATCGGGGAGCTGTTTTTT. Translation: CASSLGIGELFF.

The J gene is TRBJ2-7, the V gene TRBV6-2 or TRBV6-3, with 7 bases identical to TRBD2. The CDR3 is made up of 15 amino acids. Losses at the gene ends were 3 bases for V and 2 bases for J; bases not matched to a gene: 7. Germline loops: CDR1 MNHEY, CDR2 SVGEGT. CDR3 sequence (DNA): TGTGCCAGCAGTTATCCCCCAGCGGGGACCTACGAGCAGTACTTC. It codes for CASSYPPAGTYEQYF.

This clone was recorded a few times. The chain joins TRBV18 to TRBJ1-4; D remains unclear. Trimming removed 4 bases from V and 8 bases from J, with 11 bases in between. This CDR3 comprises 13 residues. Germline CDR1 and CDR2: KGHSH and LQKENI. CDR3: CASSRAMEEKLFF. The CDR3 nucleotides are TGTGCCAGCTCACGCGCGATGGAGGAAAAACTGTTTTTT.

The J gene is TRBJ1-1, the V gene TRBV19; no clear D. Per the germline V gene, CDR1 is LNHDA and CDR2 is SQIVND (reference sequence). CDR3 length equals 13 residues. V was trimmed by 3 bases and J by 4 bases, leaving 9 bases between them. CDR3 region: CASSISGFTEAFF. The CDR3 DNA reads as TGTGCCAGTAGTATCTCGGGGTTCACTGAAGCTTTCTTT.

The chain combines TRBV7-9 with TRBJ1-4; 11 positions agree with TRBD1. The CDR3 sequence is 15 residues long. Germline CDR1 and CDR2: SEHNR and FQNEAQ (reference sequence). With V trimmed by 5 bases and J by 11 bases, 10 bases remained unmatched. The CDR3 nucleotides are TGTGCCAGCAGCCCGTCCGGGACAGGGGGATCTAAACTGTTTTTT. This encodes CASSPSGTGGSKLFF. The full variable domain, rest sourced from reference TRBV7-9 and TRBJ1-4, is DTGVSQNPRHKITKRGQNVTFRCDPISEHNRLYWYRQTLGQGPEFLTYFQNEAQLEKSRLLSDRFSAERPKGSFSTLEIQRTEQGDSAMYLCASSPSGTGGSKLFFGSGTQLSVL.

This clone was seen a handful of times. The chain recombines TRBV11-2 with TRBJ2-7, with D tentatively TRBD1 (5 bases). CDR3 length equals 13 residues. Trimming removed 4 bases from V and 0 bases from J, with 7 bases in between. Germline assignment: CDR1 SGHAT and CDR2 FQNNGV. CDR3 in DNA: TGTGCCAGCAGCTCGGACAACTCCTACGAGCAGTACTTC. Residues: CASSSDNSYEQYF.

This clone was observed once. The chain combines TRBV19 with TRBJ2-4; 8 nucleotides align to TRBD1. Unmatched junction bases numbered 2, after V lost 4 bases and J lost 6 bases. The CDR3 has 13 residues. CDR1 and CDR2 from the germline V gene are LNHDA and SQIVND (reference sequence). Here the CDR3 reads CASSRGQGNIQYF. DNA for the CDR3: TGTGCCAGTAGTAGAGGACAGGGAAACATTCAGTACTTC.

The chain links TRBV5-1 to TRBJ1-2, with 7 bases aligning to TRBD1. The CDR3 runs to 15 residues. With 7 bases clipped from V and 0 bases from J, the junction kept 9 bases outside the gene matches. Germline V gene data show CDR1 as SGHRS and CDR2 as YFSETQ. In DNA, the CDR3 is TGCGCCAGCCACAAAGGGACAGCCACTAACTATGGCTACACCTTC. Encoded protein: CASHKGTATNYGYTF.

This clone showed up just a few times. V is TRBV24-1 and J is TRBJ2-5; TRBD1 might be the D (6 bases). The V end lost 7 bases, the J end lost 5 bases, and 7 bases lay between the germline ends. The CDR3 covers 11 residues. Germline V gene sequence: CDR1 KGHDR, CDR2 SFDVKD. CDR3 bases: TGTGCCACCAGAGGGGGTGAGACCCAGTACTTC. This sequence encodes CATRGGETQYF.

The chain is built from TRBV4-3 and TRBJ2-1; D perhaps matches TRBD2 (5 bases). In germline, CDR1 is LGHNA, CDR2 YSLEER. V dropped 3 bases and J dropped 8 bases, with 20 bases sitting between them. The CDR3 runs 16 residues. CDR3 coding DNA: TGCGCCAGCAGCCATGGCCGGGTCCCCTTGAGGGATGAGCAGTTCTTC. Its protein is CASSHGRVPLRDEQFF.

This rearrangement joins TRBV6-5 to TRBJ2-7, with D possibly TRBD1 on 6 matching bases. CDR1 is MNHEY and CDR2 is SVGAGI in the germline V gene. Deletions cut 5 bases from V and 4 bases from J, with 12 bases between. This CDR3 spans 13 amino acids. CDR3 DNA sequence: TGTGCCAGCAGTCGTACGACAGGTTACGAGCAGTACTTC. It encodes CASSRTTGYEQYF.

The chain joins TRBV7-6 to TRBJ2-2; D gene unclear. This CDR3 is 16 amino acids long. Germline CDR1 SGHVS, CDR2 FNYEAQ. Deletions cut 2 bases from V and 5 bases from J, with 15 bases between. In nucleotides, the CDR3 is TGTGCCAGCAGCTTAAGGCCCGCGGCAGTAACCGGGGAGCTGTTTTTT. Translation: CASSLRPAAVTGELFF.

J is TRBJ1-2 and V is TRBV5-1; D possibly corresponds to TRBD1 (6 bases). Germline CDR1 is SGHRS and CDR2 is YFSETQ. V was pared by 4 bases and J by 4 bases, with 17 bases between. This CDR3 spans 15 amino acids. CDR3 residues: CASSASGGASYGYTF. The CDR3 nucleotides are TGCGCCAGCAGCGCTTCGGGGGGCGCAAGCTATGGCTACACCTTC.

The rearrangement joins TRBV7-8 to TRBJ1-2, with D maybe TRBD1 (6 bases). Trimming pared 0 bases from V and 4 bases from J, leaving 12 bases between. The V gene's germline CDR1 is SGHVS and CDR2 FQNEAQ. This CDR3 is 15 amino acids long. CDR3 in amino acids: CASSLAMGASYGYTF. Written as DNA, the CDR3 is TGTGCCAGCAGCTTAGCGATGGGGGCCAGCTATGGCTACACCTTC.

The chain combines TRBV7-2 with TRBJ2-3; the D gene is possibly TRBD2 (5 bases). This CDR3 contains 14 residues. The V and J ends lost 1 base and 5 bases respectively, with 10 bases between them. Germline V CDR1 and CDR2: SGHTA, FQGNSA. CDR3 sequence: CASSLGLGGDTQYF. For the CDR3, the DNA is TGTGCCAGCAGCTTAGGCCTAGGAGGAGATACGCAGTATTTT.